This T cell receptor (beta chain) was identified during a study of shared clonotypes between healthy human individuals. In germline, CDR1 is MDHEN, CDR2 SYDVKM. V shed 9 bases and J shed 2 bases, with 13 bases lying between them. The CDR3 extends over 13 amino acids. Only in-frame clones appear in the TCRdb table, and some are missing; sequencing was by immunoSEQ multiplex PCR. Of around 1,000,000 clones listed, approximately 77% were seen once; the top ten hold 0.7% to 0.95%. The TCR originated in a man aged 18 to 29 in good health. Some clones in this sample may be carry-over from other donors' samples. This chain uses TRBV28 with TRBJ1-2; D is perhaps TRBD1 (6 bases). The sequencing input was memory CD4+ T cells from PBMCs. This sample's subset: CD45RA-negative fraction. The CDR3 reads CASFRGGNYGYTF. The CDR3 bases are TGTGCCAGTTTTAGAGGGGGGAACTATGGCTACACCTTC.